A single T cell receptor (beta chain) is shown here with its context. The antigen is unknown. The PBMCs were taken from approximately 11 ml of fresh peripheral blood. The TCR beta CDR3 regions underwent amplification using RNA transcripts as the source. Researchers ran a first-round RT-PCR on the TCR CDR3 using the HTBI primer set. TCRdb recomputed calls from the multiplex PCR reads with MiXCR, one row per CDR3 protein. The repertoire consists of fewer than 450,000 distinct CDR3 sequences, with about 14% occurring once and the leading ten covering 28%. The data stem from a study of T cells in Graves' hyperthyroidism and ophthalmopathy. Study observations and caveats: Most thyroid clonotypes that were expanded above 0.001 also turned up in blood.

Sequencing was done on a sample of blood. This TCR came from a man over 45 with Graves' ophthalmopathy.

This chain's CDR3 is CAVASGRANEQFF. The CDR3 DNA reads TGTGCCGTGGCTAGCGGGAGGGCCAATGAGCAGTTCTTC. This chain connects TRBV10-3 to TRBJ2-1; TRBD2 matches 12 bases. There are 13 residues in the CDR3. Per the germline V gene, CDR1 is ENHRY and CDR2 is SYGVKD. The trim removed 11 bases at V and 6 bases at J, leaving 5 bases unmatched.